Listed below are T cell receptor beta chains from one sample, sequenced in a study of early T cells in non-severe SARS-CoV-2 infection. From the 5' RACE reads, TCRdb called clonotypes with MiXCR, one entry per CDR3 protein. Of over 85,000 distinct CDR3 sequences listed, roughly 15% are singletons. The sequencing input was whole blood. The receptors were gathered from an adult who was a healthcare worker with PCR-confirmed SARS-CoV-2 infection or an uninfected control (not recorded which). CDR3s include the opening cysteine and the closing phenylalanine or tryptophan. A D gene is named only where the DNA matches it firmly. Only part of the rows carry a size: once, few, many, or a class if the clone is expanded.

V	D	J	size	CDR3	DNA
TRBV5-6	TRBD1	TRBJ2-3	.	CASSPMTGVRTDTQYF	TGTGCCAGCAGCCCGATGACAGGGGTGAGGACAGATACGCAGTATTTT
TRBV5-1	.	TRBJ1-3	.	CASSPGASGNTIYF	TGCGCCAGCAGCCCAGGGGCCTCTGGAAACACCATATATTTT
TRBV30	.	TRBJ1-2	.	CAWSAFLAGANYGYTF	TGTGCCTGGAGTGCCTTCCTGGCGGGGGCGAACTATGGCTACACCTTC
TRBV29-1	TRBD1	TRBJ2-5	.	CSVSRGNSQETQYF	TGCAGCGTTTCCAGGGGGAATTCCCAAGAGACCCAGTACTTC
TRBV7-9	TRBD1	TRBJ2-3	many	CASSSSGTGPTDTQYF	TGTGCCAGCAGCTCCTCCGGGACAGGGCCCACAGATACGCAGTATTTT
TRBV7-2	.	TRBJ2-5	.	CASSLVFLARSRGQETQYF	TGTGCCAGCAGCTTAGTATTCCTGGCTCGATCGAGGGGGCAAGAGACCCAGTACTTC
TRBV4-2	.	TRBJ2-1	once	CASSQLGGGGEQFF	TGTGCCAGCAGCCAATTAGGAGGGGGCGGTGAGCAGTTCTTC
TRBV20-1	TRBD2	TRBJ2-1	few	CSATLAGGPYNEQFF	TGCAGTGCTACCCTAGCGGGGGGTCCCTACAATGAGCAGTTCTTC
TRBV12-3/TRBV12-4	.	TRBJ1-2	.	CASSFWDGGYYGYTF	TGTGCCAGCAGTTTCTGGGACGGTGGATATTATGGCTACACCTTC
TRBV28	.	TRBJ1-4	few	CASSLGERNEKLFF	TGTGCCAGCAGCCTGGGAGAAAGGAATGAAAAACTGTTTTTT
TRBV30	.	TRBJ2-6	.	CAWSATPSGANVLTF	TGTGCCTGGAGTGCTACACCCTCTGGGGCCAACGTCCTGACTTTC
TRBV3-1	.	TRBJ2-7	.	CASSQGGPYEQYF	TGTGCCAGCAGCCAAGGGGGACCCTACGAGCAGTACTTC
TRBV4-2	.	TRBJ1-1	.	CASSQDREATEAFF	TGTGCCAGCAGCCAAGACAGGGAGGCCACTGAAGCTTTCTTT
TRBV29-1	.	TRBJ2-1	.	CSVVGASYNEQFF	TGCAGCGTTGTAGGGGCCTCCTACAATGAGCAGTTCTTC
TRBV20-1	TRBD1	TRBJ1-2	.	CSAREGQGHTF	TGCAGTGCTAGGGAAGGACAGGGCCACACCTTC
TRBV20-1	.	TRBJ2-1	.	CSANIPSGSSYNEQFF	TGCAGTGCAAATATCCCCTCCGGGAGCTCCTACAATGAGCAGTTCTTC
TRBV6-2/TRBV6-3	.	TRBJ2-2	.	CASRPTGTTGELFF	TGTGCCAGCAGGCCCACAGGGACCACCGGGGAGCTGTTTTTT
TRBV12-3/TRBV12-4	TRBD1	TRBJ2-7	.	CASSWTGGSSYEQYF	TGTGCCAGCAGTTGGACAGGGGGGAGCTCCTACGAGCAGTACTTC
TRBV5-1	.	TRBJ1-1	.	CASSRPEIRHEAFF	TGCGCCAGTTCCCGGCCCGAAATTCGTCATGAAGCTTTCTTT
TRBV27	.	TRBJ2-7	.	CASTTGLGSYEQYF	TGTGCCAGCACTACAGGGTTAGGAAGCTACGAGCAGTACTTC
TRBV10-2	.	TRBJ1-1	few	CASSQSGRTEAFF	TGCGCCAGCAGTCAGTCAGGGCGAACTGAAGCTTTCTTT
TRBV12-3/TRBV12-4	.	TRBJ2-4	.	CASSMAGTEYF	TGTGCCAGCAGTATGGCCGGGACGGAGTACTTC
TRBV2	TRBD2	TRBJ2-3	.	CASSAEAGATDTQYF	TGTGCCAGCAGTGCGGAAGCGGGAGCAACGGATACGCAGTATTTT
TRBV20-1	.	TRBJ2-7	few	CSARGAGQMRKQYF	TGCAGTGCTAGAGGGGCAGGACAGATGAGGAAGCAGTACTTC
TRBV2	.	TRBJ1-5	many	CASSVLDKAEQPQHF	TGTGCCAGCAGTGTATTAGACAAAGCGGAGCAGCCCCAGCATTTT
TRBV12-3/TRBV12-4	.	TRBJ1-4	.	CASSAHRDTEKLFF	TGTGCCAGCAGCGCCCACCGGGACACTGAAAAACTGTTTTTT
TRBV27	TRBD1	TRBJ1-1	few	CASSPGQGVEVEAFF	TGTGCCAGCAGTCCGGGACAGGGGGTGGAAGTGGAAGCTTTCTTT
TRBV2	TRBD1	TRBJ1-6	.	CVSSDGTGGYSYNSPLHF	TGTGTCAGCAGTGATGGGACAGGGGGCTACTCCTATAATTCACCCCTCCACTTT
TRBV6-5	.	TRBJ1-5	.	CASSPDRGNQPQHF	TGTGCCAGCAGTCCAGACAGAGGCAATCAGCCCCAGCATTTT
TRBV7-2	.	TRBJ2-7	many	CASSPLHLGASEQYF	TGTGCCAGCAGCCCTCTGCACCTGGGCGCCTCCGAGCAGTACTTC
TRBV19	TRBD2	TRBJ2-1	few	CASIPSGSNEQFF	TGTGCCAGTATCCCTAGCGGGTCCAATGAGCAGTTCTTC
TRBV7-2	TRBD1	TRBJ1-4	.	CASSSGQEGSEKLFF	TGTGCCAGCAGCTCCGGACAGGAGGGAAGTGAAAAACTGTTTTTT
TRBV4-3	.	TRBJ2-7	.	CASSQDRRQGGREQYF	TGCGCCAGCAGCCAAGATAGGCGCCAGGGCGGCCGGGAGCAGTACTTC
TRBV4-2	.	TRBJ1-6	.	CASSQDRWRDIQGNSPLHF	TGTGCCAGCAGCCAAGATAGGTGGAGGGACATTCAGGGAAATTCACCCCTCCACTTT
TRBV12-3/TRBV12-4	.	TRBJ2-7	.	CASRVHSYEQYF	TGTGCCAGCAGAGTCCACTCATACGAGCAGTACTTC
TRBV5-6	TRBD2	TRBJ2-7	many	CASSLTSGGEAYEQYF	TGTGCCAGCAGCTTAACTAGCGGGGGGGAAGCCTACGAGCAGTACTTC
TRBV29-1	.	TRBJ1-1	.	CSVLKYTEAFF	TGCAGCGTATTAAAGTACACTGAAGCTTTCTTT
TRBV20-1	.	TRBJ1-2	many	CSARGPHQENYGYTF	TGCAGTGCTAGGGGCCCCCACCAGGAAAACTATGGCTACACCTTC
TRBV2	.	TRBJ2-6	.	CASSDRVSGANVLTF	TGTGCCAGCAGTGATAGGGTCTCTGGGGCCAACGTCCTGACTTTC
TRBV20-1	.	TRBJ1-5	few	CSARLGGTTQPQHF	TGCAGTGCTAGACTAGGGGGAACAACTCAGCCCCAGCATTTT
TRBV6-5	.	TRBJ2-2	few	CASSLGLTSNTGELFF	TGTGCCAGCAGCCTGGGCCTGACCTCGAACACCGGGGAGCTGTTTTTT